The subject of this entry is one TCR beta chain. Its antigen is still unknown. The record originates from a study of T cells in tumors after PD-1 blockade. Study-wide context: Patients had no prior checkpoint blockade, systemic immunosuppressants, or anti-cancer therapy within 4 weeks. Treatment was either pembrolizumab 200 mg every 3 weeks or cemiplimab 350 mg every 2 weeks.

Findings and caveats of the study: Clonal replacement was seen across treatment, not between pre-treatment samples. Around two fifths of tumor TCR clonotypes were also found in blood.

Clones were sequenced by immunoSEQ multiplex PCR, and TCRdb holds only the in-frame ones, with some missing. This sample has 1,500 to 2,000 clones; roughly 80% occur once, and the top ten carry about an eighth. The CDR3 length is 14 residues. V was trimmed by 7 bases and J by 0 bases, leaving 12 bases between them. Germline loops: CDR1 MNHEY, CDR2 SVGAGI. This receptor was identified in a human donor with basal cell carcinoma. This chain uses TRBV6-5 with TRBJ1-2; a possible D gene is TRBD1 (5 bases). The sequenced sample was tumor tissue, obtained after anti-PD-1 treatment. CDR3 sequence reads: CASTEGPTNYGYTF. The CDR3 DNA sequence: TGTGCCAGCACCGAGGGACCTACTAACTATGGCTACACCTTC.